This record looks at one TCR beta chain sequence and its context. This sample is part of a study of T cell responses to AZD1222 COVID-19 vaccine. The method was immunoSEQ multiplex PCR; TCRdb's version includes in-frame clones alone and lacks a portion of them. The sample has about 110,000 clones, about 81% seen once; the top ten hold 3.5% to 5.5%. This sequence originates from an adult in good health. The sequenced sample was peripheral blood, obtained on day 0 of AZD1222 vaccination.

CDR3 sequence: CASSLAFQDTQYF. The CDR3 DNA is TGCGCCAGCAGCTTGGCTTTCCAAGATACGCAGTATTTT. This chain connects TRBV5-1 to TRBJ2-3; D unclear. This CDR3 comprises 13 residues. Germline-derived CDR1 and CDR2 are SGHRS and YFSETQ. Trimming removed 0 bases from V and 5 bases from J, with 7 bases in between.